This TCR beta chain was identified in a study of T cell repertoires in cytomegalovirus infection. TCRdb redid the calling of the reads with MiXCR, one entry per CDR3 protein. The sample carries fewer than 150,000 distinct CDR3 sequences, 30% recorded once. CDR3 length: 16 amino acids. Germline V gives CDR1 SGHVS, CDR2 FQNEAQ. V gave up 1 base and J gave up 3 bases; unmatched junction bases: 3. Of note for this clonotype: What it binds is unknown.

The TCR comes from a human donor in good health (CMV status not recorded). Some clones in this sample may be carry-over from other donors' samples. J is TRBJ1-4 and V is TRBV7-8; 9 bases match TRBD1. The sequences come from CD8+ T cells from cultured PBMCs, collected from culture after CMV antigen stimulation. The CDR3 here is CASSLGGQGPNEKLFF. The CDR3 coding sequence is TGTGCCAGCAGCTTAGGGGGACAGGGTCCTAATGAAAAACTGTTTTTT.